A selection of T cell receptor beta chains follows, all from one sample in a study of blood T cell repertoires in COVID-19. Method: immunoSEQ multiplex PCR; TCRdb's copy keeps in-frame clones and lacks some. The table includes about 75,000 clones, roughly 78% detected once. Sequencing input: peripheral blood. The source is an elderly woman with active or convalescent COVID-19. Each CDR3 is given with its conserved first and last residue. Each record gives: CDR3 protein, CDR3 DNA, D gene, clone size, J gene, V gene. D genes are given only for firm matches. A row's size may be missing; if present it is once, few, many or a size class.

CDR3aa: CASSLAGLTSGNTDTQYF; CDR3nt: TGTGCCAGCAGCTTAGCCGGCTTAACTAGCGGGAACACAGATACGCAGTATTTT; d_gene: TRBD2; abundance: -; j_gene: TRBJ2-3; v_gene: TRBV7-8
CDR3aa: CASSHGLAGVHF; CDR3nt: TGTGCCAGCAGTCACGGACTAGCGGGGGTACATTTT; d_gene: TRBD2; abundance: -; j_gene: TRBJ2-3; v_gene: TRBV28
CDR3aa: CASSRQGGPYGYTF; CDR3nt: TGTGCCAGCAGCAGACAGGGTGGGCCCTATGGCTACACCTTC; d_gene: TRBD1; abundance: -; j_gene: TRBJ1-2; v_gene: TRBV7-2
CDR3aa: CSAPGLAGGGDTQYF; CDR3nt: TGCAGCGCTCCCGGACTAGCGGGGGGAGGGGATACGCAGTATTTT; d_gene: TRBD2; abundance: -; j_gene: TRBJ2-3; v_gene: TRBV29-1
CDR3aa: CASSPPRAGYHNEQFF; CDR3nt: TGTGCCAGCTCACCACCTCGCGCAGGGTACCACAATGAGCAGTTCTTC; d_gene: -; abundance: -; j_gene: TRBJ2-1; v_gene: TRBV18
CDR3aa: CASRGESYGYTF; CDR3nt: TGTGCCAGCAGAGGGGAAAGCTATGGCTACACCTTC; d_gene: -; abundance: -; j_gene: TRBJ1-2; v_gene: TRBV2
CDR3aa: CASSDTRGYGELFF; CDR3nt: TGTGCCAGCAGCGATACTAGGGGGTACGGGGAGCTGTTTTTT; d_gene: -; abundance: -; j_gene: TRBJ2-2; v_gene: TRBV7-8
CDR3aa: CASSSLGTSGIYEQYF; CDR3nt: TGTGCCAGCAGTTCACTGGGGACTAGCGGTATCTACGAGCAGTACTTC; d_gene: TRBD2; abundance: few; j_gene: TRBJ2-7; v_gene: TRBV6-2/TRBV6-3
CDR3aa: CASSLVQVLSYEQYF; CDR3nt: TGTGCCAGCAGTTTAGTCCAGGTCCTCTCCTACGAGCAGTACTTC; d_gene: -; abundance: -; j_gene: TRBJ2-7; v_gene: TRBV28
CDR3aa: CAWGGLSGANVLTF; CDR3nt: TGTGCCTGGGGGGGGCTCTCTGGGGCCAACGTCCTGACTTTC; d_gene: -; abundance: -; j_gene: TRBJ2-6; v_gene: TRBV2
CDR3aa: CASSHPGQVQETQYF; CDR3nt: TGTGCCAGCAGTCACCCCGGACAGGTCCAAGAGACCCAGTACTTC; d_gene: TRBD1; abundance: -; j_gene: TRBJ2-5; v_gene: TRBV28
CDR3aa: CASSLRVSSGGACETQYF; CDR3nt: TGTGCCAGCAGCCTACGAGTGTCTAGCGGGGGGGCCTGTGAGACCCAGTACTTC; d_gene: TRBD2; abundance: few; j_gene: TRBJ2-5; v_gene: TRBV3-1/TRBV3-2
CDR3aa: CASSLDGYEQYF; CDR3nt: TGCGCCAGCAGCTTGGACGGCTACGAGCAGTACTTC; d_gene: -; abundance: -; j_gene: TRBJ2-7; v_gene: TRBV5-1
CDR3aa: CASNPRNKIGELFF; CDR3nt: TGCGCCAGCAACCCCAGGAATAAGATCGGGGAGCTGTTTTTT; d_gene: -; abundance: -; j_gene: TRBJ2-2; v_gene: TRBV5-1
CDR3aa: CASSLFGGLAGYEQYF; CDR3nt: TGTGCCAGCAGCTTATTTGGAGGGCTAGCGGGTTACGAGCAGTACTTC; d_gene: TRBD2; abundance: -; j_gene: TRBJ2-7; v_gene: TRBV7-9
CDR3aa: CASRPSAGKQYF; CDR3nt: TGTGCCAGCAGACCATCAGCGGGGAAACAGTACTTC; d_gene: TRBD2; abundance: -; j_gene: TRBJ2-4; v_gene: TRBV28
CDR3aa: CASSGDRNIQYF; CDR3nt: TGTGCCAGCAGCGGCGACAGGAACATTCAGTACTTC; d_gene: -; abundance: -; j_gene: TRBJ2-4; v_gene: TRBV5-4
CDR3aa: CASSMQVSSYNSPLHF; CDR3nt: TGTGCCAGTAGTATGCAGGTCAGCTCCTATAATTCACCCCTCCACTTT; d_gene: -; abundance: -; j_gene: TRBJ1-6; v_gene: TRBV19
CDR3aa: CSVGGLAGDYEQYF; CDR3nt: TGCAGCGTGGGAGGGCTAGCGGGGGACTACGAGCAGTACTTC; d_gene: TRBD2; abundance: -; j_gene: TRBJ2-7; v_gene: TRBV29-1
CDR3aa: CASSVIAYNEQFF; CDR3nt: TGTGCCAGTAGTGTCATAGCCTACAATGAGCAGTTCTTC; d_gene: -; abundance: -; j_gene: TRBJ2-1; v_gene: TRBV19